This TCR beta chain was identified in a study of cytomegalovirus exposure and HLA in healthy donors. The PCR was carried out with 60 Vbeta primers and 13 Jbeta primers. Authors' methods: Later, 65 million to 85 million unique TCR beta chains were counted in an analysis, and roughly 10 million of them were shared. Using immunoSEQ multiplex PCR, the repertoire was profiled, and TCRdb retains in-frame clones only, with some absent. V, J and clone size derive from that table, while D and trimming were established from the DNA sequence. This table has under 150,000 clones, under 75% appearing once. As to this clone: Antigen specificity is unknown.

Study-wide results and caveats: Reports described diagnosis of cytomegalovirus status by the classifier as highly specific and sensitive. In vitro confirmation showed three CMV-associated chains to be CMV antigen specific. Cytomegalovirus association was assigned to approximately 180 TCR beta chains.

Sequencing was performed on PBMCs. The TCR sequence derives from a woman aged 40 to 50 in good health and CMV-seronegative.

For the CDR3, the DNA is TGCGCCAGCAGCAGGACGACAGGGGAATCGGTCCGGCAGTACTTC. Translated, it gives CASSRTTGESVRQYF. The genes are TRBV5-1 and TRBJ2-7; 8 bases align to TRBD1. The CDR3 totals 15 residues. V dropped 4 bases and J dropped 9; count of bases not matched to a gene: 15. In germline, CDR1 is SGHRS, CDR2 YFSETQ.